This is a list of T cell receptor beta chains from one sample in a study of beta chain features in type 1 diabetes. Data came from immunoSEQ multiplex PCR; TCRdb stores just in-frame clones and leaves some out. The sample holds roughly 350,000 clones, 8.5% to 10% seen once. The source material was central memory CD4+ T cells from blood. The receptors originated from a man aged 30-40 years with type 1 diabetes. Each CDR3 is given with its conserved first and last residue. A D gene is named only where the DNA matches it firmly. Not every row has a clone size; where given, it reads once, few, many or a size class.

>TRBV5-1|-|TRBJ1-1|-
CASNRRQLYGTEAFF
TGCGCCAGCAACCGACGACAGTTATACGGCACTGAAGCTTTCTTT
>TRBV2|-|TRBJ2-1|-
CASSTRLTYYNEQFF
TGTGCCAGCAGTACGCGACTAACTTACTACAATGAGCAGTTCTTC
>TRBV6-5|-|TRBJ2-2|-
CASSRDPLTGELFF
TGTGCCAGCAGTCGGGACCCGCTAACCGGGGAGCTGTTTTTT
>TRBV7-9|few|TRBJ2-7|-
CASSRGGTVQYF
TGTGCCAGCAGCCGTGGGGGGACGGTGCAGTACTTC
>TRBV5-8|-|TRBJ1-1|-
CASSLGAGYTEAFF
TGTGCCAGCAGCTTGGGGGCCGGGTACACTGAAGCTTTCTTT
>TRBV11-2|few|TRBJ1-5|-
CASSFGNNQPQHF
TGTGCCAGCAGCTTCGGTAATAATCAGCCCCAGCATTTT
>TRBV29-1|-|TRBJ2-6|-
CSVPRPDRDRGSGANVLTF
TGCAGCGTTCCCCGCCCCGATCGAGACCGAGGCTCTGGGGCCAACGTCCTGACTTTC
>TRBV6-5|few|TRBJ1-3|-
CASSTGTANTIYF
TGTGCCAGCAGTACCGGGACTGCCAACACCATATATTTT
>TRBV5-6|many|TRBJ1-1|-
CASSSWGRRGGTEAFF
TGTGCCAGCAGCTCTTGGGGTCGTCGAGGCGGGACTGAAGCTTTCTTT
>TRBV2|-|TRBJ1-2|TRBD1
CASRAGQGATYYGYTF
TGTGCCAGCAGGGCAGGACAGGGGGCGACCTACTATGGCTACACCTTC
>TRBV6-5|few|TRBJ1-2|TRBD1
CAIAPGGDSYGYTF
TGTGCCATTGCCCCAGGGGGCGATAGCTATGGCTACACCTTC
>TRBV11-2|few|TRBJ2-3|-
CASSLDPSQGWNF
TGTGCCAGCAGCTTAGATCCCTCACAGGGCTGGAATTTT
>TRBV4-3|few|TRBJ2-7|TRBD1
CASSQALTGTGLYEQYF
TGCGCCAGCAGCCAAGCCTTAACCGGGACAGGACTCTACGAGCAGTACTTC
>TRBV29-1|few|TRBJ1-5|TRBD1
CSVNTGANNQPQHF
TGCAGCGTTAATACAGGGGCAAACAATCAGCCCCAGCATTTT
>TRBV7-2|-|TRBJ2-5|-
CASSLITGGETQYF
TGTGCCAGCAGCTTAATTACAGGAGGAGAGACCCAGTACTTC
>TRBV6-1|-|TRBJ2-5|-
CASSERRETQYF
TGTGCCAGCAGTGAGAGGAGGGAGACCCAGTACTTC
>TRBV15|-|TRBJ2-7|-
CATSRDIGRSYEQYF
TGTGCCACCAGCAGAGACATAGGACGTTCCTACGAGCAGTACTTC
>TRBV7-9|many|TRBJ1-3|-
CASSRSGNTIYF
TGTGCCAGCAGCCGCTCTGGAAACACCATATATTTT
>TRBV2|-|TRBJ2-3|-
CASRTLDTQYF
TGTGCCAGCAGGACCCTAGATACGCAGTATTTT
>TRBV19|few|TRBJ2-7|-
CASSIVGGRRDYEQYF
TGTGCCAGTAGTATAGTCGGCGGGCGGAGGGACTACGAGCAGTACTTC
>TRBV11-3|-|TRBJ1-1|-
CASRANTEAFF
TGTGCCAGCCGGGCGAACACTGAAGCTTTCTTT
>TRBV2|-|TRBJ2-2|TRBD2
CASKGLLTGELFF
TGTGCCAGCAAGGGACTACTGACCGGGGAGCTGTTTTTT
>TRBV29-1|few|TRBJ1-1|-
CSVRAENMNTEAFF
TGCAGCGTTCGAGCAGAAAACATGAACACTGAAGCTTTCTTT
>TRBV6-5|-|TRBJ1-4|TRBD1
CASSAIGTGGEKLFF
TGTGCCAGCAGTGCCATTGGGACAGGGGGTGAAAAACTGTTTTTT
>TRBV11-1|few|TRBJ2-5|TRBD2
CASSQRDYEAQYF
TGTGCCAGCAGCCAGCGGGACTACGAGGCCCAGTACTTC
>TRBV18|-|TRBJ2-7|TRBD2
CASSPYIAGETYEQYF
TGTGCCAGCTCACCCTATATAGCGGGAGAAACCTACGAGCAGTACTTC
>TRBV6-1|few|TRBJ2-1|TRBD2
CASNMGTIKYNEQFF
TGTGCCAGCAATATGGGGACTATCAAGTACAATGAGCAGTTCTTC
>TRBV5-4|few|TRBJ1-1|-
CASSLVATNTEAFF
TGTGCCAGCAGCTTGGTGGCGACGAACACTGAAGCTTTCTTT
>TRBV5-1|few|TRBJ2-5|-
CASYLGAETQYF
TGCGCCAGCTACTTGGGGGCAGAGACCCAGTACTTC
>TRBV5-1|few|TRBJ2-1|TRBD2
CASSGRTSGTYNEQFF
TGCGCCAGCAGCGGGCGGACTAGCGGAACCTACAATGAGCAGTTCTTC
>TRBV28|-|TRBJ1-1|-
CASSLSGQTNTEAFF
TGTGCCAGCAGTTTATCCGGACAAACGAACACTGAAGCTTTCTTT
>TRBV2|-|TRBJ2-7|-
CASSTPVLYEQYF
TGTGCCAGCAGTACTCCCGTACTGTACGAGCAGTACTTC
>TRBV18|-|TRBJ2-7|TRBD1
CASSLLIQGTGEQYF
TGTGCCAGCTCCCTTCTTATACAGGGGACGGGCGAGCAGTACTTC
>TRBV7-2|few|TRBJ2-1|-
CASSFSRGISYNEQFF
TGTGCCAGCAGCTTTTCCAGGGGCATTTCCTACAATGAGCAGTTCTTC
>TRBV2|few|TRBJ2-7|TRBD2
CASNSRGGYEQYF
TGTGCCAGCAATTCACGGGGGGGCTACGAGCAGTACTTC
>TRBV19|few|TRBJ1-5|TRBD1
CASTIGTGLGNQPQHF
TGTGCCAGTACTATCGGGACAGGGTTGGGAAATCAGCCCCAGCATTTT
>TRBV5-1|few|TRBJ2-7|TRBD1
CASGNRGRFYEQYF
TGCGCCAGCGGAAACAGGGGACGGTTCTACGAGCAGTACTTC
>TRBV28|-|TRBJ1-4|-
CASSLSQVNEKLFF
TGTGCCAGCAGTTTATCGCAGGTGAATGAAAAACTGTTTTTT
>TRBV5-4|many|TRBJ2-3|TRBD2
CASSLGPAGGPGADTQYF
TGTGCCAGCAGCTTGGGTCCAGCGGGAGGGCCTGGGGCAGATACGCAGTATTTT
>TRBV7-2|few|TRBJ1-1|-
CASSSRTDREAFF
TGTGCCAGCAGTTCTCGGACTGACAGGGAAGCTTTCTTT
>TRBV9|-|TRBJ2-7|TRBD1
CASSELPGTGRIEQYF
TGTGCCAGCAGCGAACTACCCGGGACAGGGAGGATCGAGCAGTACTTC
>TRBV7-2|many|TRBJ2-5|-
CASSLARLSGKETQYF
TGTGCCAGCAGCTTAGCGCGGCTATCTGGGAAGGAGACCCAGTACTTC
>TRBV29-1|many|TRBJ2-3|-
CSVSGTTDTQYF
TGCAGCGTATCTGGGACCACAGATACGCAGTATTTT
>TRBV6-1|few|TRBJ1-5|-
CASSDPALNSNQPQHF
TGTGCCAGCAGTGACCCCGCGCTGAATAGCAATCAGCCCCAGCATTTT
>TRBV28|many|TRBJ2-3|TRBD2
CASSSLSGASTDTQYF
TGTGCCAGCAGTTCCCTTAGCGGGGCGAGCACAGATACGCAGTATTTT
>TRBV2|few|TRBJ1-4|-
CASSGTGTGDEKLFF
TGTGCCAGCAGTGGAACAGGGACGGGAGATGAAAAACTGTTTTTT
>TRBV2|many|TRBJ2-1|TRBD2
CASTLLAGRGEQFF
TGTGCCAGCACCTTACTAGCGGGGCGCGGGGAGCAGTTCTTC
>TRBV14|few|TRBJ1-1|TRBD1
CASSLQGRAFF
TGTGCCAGCAGCCTACAGGGGAGAGCTTTCTTT
>TRBV7-2|-|TRBJ2-5|-
CASSQQSKQYF
TGTGCCAGCAGCCAACAGAGCAAGCAGTACTTC
>TRBV9|-|TRBJ2-5|-
CASSVRTGETQYF
TGTGCCAGCAGCGTGCGAACGGGGGAGACCCAGTACTTC
>TRBV29-1|few|TRBJ2-5|-
CSVAGSLQETQYF
TGCAGCGTTGCCGGGTCCCTACAAGAGACCCAGTACTTC
>TRBV7-8|-|TRBJ2-7|-
CASSLELLSSYEQYF
TGTGCCAGCAGCTTAGAATTATTAAGCTCCTACGAGCAGTACTTC
>TRBV28|few|TRBJ1-5|-
CASSYDRSMVQPQHF
TGTGCCAGCAGTTACGACAGGTCGATGGTTCAGCCCCAGCATTTT
>TRBV9|few|TRBJ2-7|-
CASSVVQGSGEQYF
TGTGCCAGCAGCGTAGTTCAGGGGTCGGGAGAGCAGTACTTC